This T cell receptor (beta chain) stems from a study of breast tumors, draining lymph nodes, adjacent tissues. TCRdb reprocessed the multiplex PCR reads via MiXCR and lists one record per CDR3 protein. The sample consists of about 100,000 distinct CDR3 sequences, about 20% of them appearing once. Breast cancer patients provided tissue from their axillary draining lymph nodes. Overall study results and limits: Luminal-like breast cancer showed significantly higher tumor–nontumor repertoire similarity than basal-like. Tumor TCR diversity was below lymph nodes but above nontumor tissue.

This clonotype was detected ten times or more. Its antigen is not known. The sequence was collected from a female donor with breast cancer. Some clones in this sample may be carry-over from other donors' samples. Sequenced: axillary lymph node tissue.

The CDR3 region has the DNA TGTGCCAACACTCTGGAGGGAAGGAGGAATTCACCCCTCCACTTT. Translated: CANTLEGRRNSPLHF. This sequence joins TRBV28 and TRBJ1-6, with D uncertain. The V end lost 10 bases, the J end lost 7 bases, and 20 bases lay between the germline ends. The CDR3 is 15 residues long. Germline-derived CDR1 and CDR2 are MDHEN and SYDVKM. Filled out from reference TRBV28 and TRBJ1-6, the complete variable domain reads DVKVTQSSRYLVKRTGEKVFLECVQDMDHENMFWYRQDPGLGLRLIYFSYDVKMKEKGDIPEGYSVSREKKERFSLILESASTNQTSMYLCANTLEGRRNSPLHFGNGTRLTVT.